Each of the 26 T cell receptor beta chains below was sequenced from the same sample in a study of vaccination and CD4 T cells after COVID-19. The treatment denotes: roughly ten-day PBMC culture with coronavirus spike peptide pools or control peptides (ViraFEST assay). The unexposed donor provided CD4+ T cells, which were taken before the COVID-19 pandemic (2011-2018). With the Oncomine TCR Beta short-read assay, DNA from cultured CD4+ T cells was sequenced. One entry per CDR3 protein results from TCRdb running MiXCR on the PCR reads. The sample consists of around 6,100 distinct CDR3 sequences, 40% to 55% of them appearing once. No antigen has been identified for these receptors. Material for sequencing was CD4+ T cells from blood, cultured in vitro. The receptors here all came from a human donor in good health.

This clonotype was observed a handful of times. V usage is TRBV18 and J usage is TRBJ1-5; tentatively, D is TRBD1 (6 bases). This CDR3 is built from 15 residues. CDR1 and CDR2 from the germline V gene are KGHSH and LQKENI. V dropped 2 bases and J dropped 6 bases, with 14 bases sitting between them. Written as DNA, the CDR3 is TGTGCCAGCTCACCAGGGCAGGGGAACGGTCAGCCCCAGCATTTT. Translating gives CASSPGQGNGQPQHF.

The table lists this clonotype with a few counts. V and J are TRBV5-4 and TRBJ1-6; maybe TRBD1 (6 bases). The CDR3 totals 14 residues. With 2 bases removed from V and 8 bases from J, the gap between germline ends came to 11 bases. Germline V CDR1 and CDR2: SGHNT, YYREEE (reference sequence). The CDR3 loop reads CASSFPRGDSPLHF. The DNA for the CDR3 is TGTGCCAGCAGCTTTCCCAGGGGAGATTCACCCCTCCACTTT.

This sequence joins TRBV19 and TRBJ1-2; the D is unclear. Germline CDR1 is LNHDA and CDR2 is SQIVND (reference sequence). The CDR3 runs 13 residues. V lost 5 bases to trimming and J lost 7 bases, with 14 bases between them. CDR3 protein: CASSVRDHGGYTF. The CDR3 region has the DNA TGTGCCAGTAGTGTACGGGATCATGGTGGCTACACCTTC.

The CDR3 bases are TGTGCCTGGAGCGGGGGACCAAGTGTTAGGCGAGCGCAGTATTTT. This encodes CAWSGGPSVRRAQYF. V gene TRBV30 combines with J gene TRBJ2-3, with D tentatively TRBD2 (6 bases). Germline lookup yields CDR1 GTSNPN and CDR2 SVGIG (reference sequence). V was pared by 3 bases and J by 10 bases, with 23 bases between. This CDR3 is 15 amino acids long.

This clonotype qualifies as hyperexpanded. The chain recombines TRBV20-1 with TRBJ1-6, with no clear D. Germline V CDR1 and CDR2: DFQATT, SNEGSKA (reference sequence). V was clipped by 1 base and J by 6 bases, with 13 bases between them. The CDR3 has 15 residues. The CDR3 region has the DNA TGCAGTGCTAGAGCGCGGAGACTCACTAATTCACCCCTCCACTTT. It specifies CSARARRLTNSPLHF.

V usage is TRBV6-1 and J usage is TRBJ2-3; D gene ambiguous. Germline CDR1 is MNHNS and CDR2 is SASEGT. The V end lost 2 bases, the J end lost 0 bases, and 12 bases lay between the germline ends. The CDR3 totals 16 residues. CDR3 amino acids: CASSEWSPSSTDTQYF. CDR3 nucleotide sequence: TGTGCCAGCAGTGAATGGTCACCCTCAAGCACAGATACGCAGTATTTT.

This clonotype has only one observation. The chain combines TRBV12-3 or TRBV12-4 with TRBJ2-5; 11 bases agree with TRBD2. The ends lost 4 bases at V and 7 bases at J; junction bases unmatched: 17. The CDR3 sequence is 18 residues long. The CDR3 DNA is TGTGCCAGCAGTTCTAGCGGGGGGAGAATAAGGGACTGGGGGACCCAGTACTTC. Amino acids: CASSSSGGRIRDWGTQYF.

This chain connects TRBV2 to TRBJ2-7; a possible D gene is TRBD1 (6 bases). This CDR3 has 13 amino acids. V lost 10 bases and J 3 bases, leaving 16 bases between the germline ends. Germline CDR1 is SNHLY and CDR2 is FYNNEI. The CDR3 DNA reads TGTGCCACCAGGGGCGAGGGGAACTACGAGCAGTACTTC. Its protein product is CATRGEGNYEQYF.

The chain joins TRBV11-1 to TRBJ2-3; D is unresolved. CDR1 and CDR2 from the germline V gene are SGHAT and FQDESV (reference sequence). Deletions cut 3 bases from V and 1 base from J, with 8 bases between. This CDR3 is 14 amino acids long. The CDR3 DNA reads as TGTGCCAGCAGCTTTCTTAGTGGCACAGATACGCAGTATTTT. Protein product: CASSFLSGTDTQYF.

This clonotype was detected a few times. The gene calls are TRBV27 and TRBJ1-2; 7 bases match TRBD1. V lost 0 bases, J lost 0 bases, and 1 base stayed unmatched. The CDR3 length is 15 residues. CDR1 is MNHEY, CDR2 SMNVEV, per germline (reference sequence). The CDR3 sequence: CASSLSGTANYGYTF. CDR3 coding DNA: TGTGCCAGCAGTTTATCCGGGACAGCTAACTATGGCTACACCTTC.

This chain uses TRBV6-1 with TRBJ2-7; 12 nucleotides align to TRBD1. Germline V lookup: CDR1 MNHNS, CDR2 SASEGT. V dropped 5 bases and J dropped 9; count of bases not matched to a gene: 8. The CDR3 covers 14 residues. The CDR3: CASSTGTGGFGQYF. For the CDR3, the DNA is TGTGCCAGCAGTACCGGGACAGGGGGCTTCGGGCAGTACTTC.

The V and J genes are TRBV6-1 and TRBJ2-7; 8 bases align to TRBD1. Germline-derived CDR1 and CDR2 are MNHNS and SASEGT. The CDR3 runs to 13 residues. The V gene end was trimmed by 6 bases and the J gene end by 2 bases; junction bases not matched to a gene: 3. Written as DNA, the CDR3 is TGTGCCAGCAGAGACAGGGGTCCCTACGAGCAGTACTTC. It specifies CASRDRGPYEQYF.

This clonotype showed up just a few times. The chain combines TRBV10-1 with TRBJ2-7; 12 bases line up with TRBD2. Germline lookup yields CDR1 WNHNN and CDR2 SYGVQD (reference sequence). This CDR3 comprises 15 residues. V gave up 0 bases and J gave up 3 bases; unmatched junction bases: 0. CDR3 in amino acids: CASSESTSGGYEQYF. CDR3 sequence (DNA): TGCGCCAGCAGTGAGTCGACTAGCGGGGGCTACGAGCAGTACTTC.

This chain connects TRBV11-2 to TRBJ2-7, with D tentatively TRBD1 (5 bases). This CDR3 has 14 amino acids. Germline-derived CDR1 and CDR2 are SGHAT and FQNNGV. The ends were cut back, 2 bases at V and 2 bases at J, with 10 bases in the middle. CDR3 sequence reads: CASSLPGLTYEQYF. In DNA, the CDR3 is TGTGCCAGCAGCTTACCAGGGCTTACCTACGAGCAGTACTTC.

V gene TRBV7-6 combines with J gene TRBJ1-4; the D is unclear. CDR1 is SGHVS, CDR2 FNYEAQ, per germline. CDR3 length equals 15 residues. V lost 1 base and J 4 bases, leaving 10 bases between the germline ends. CDR3: CASSLDRAFNEKLFF. CDR3 nucleotide sequence: TGTGCCAGCAGCTTAGATCGAGCCTTTAATGAAAAACTGTTTTTT.

The chain combines TRBV24-1 with TRBJ2-2, with 9 bases fitting TRBD2. This CDR3 is built from 17 residues. Germline trimming cut 2 bases from V and 0 bases from J; bases unmatched to any gene: 3. The germline V gene has CDR1 KGHDR and CDR2 SFDVKD. In DNA form, the CDR3 reads TGTGCCACCAGTGATTCACAGCGGGGGGCGAACACCGGGGAGCTGTTTTTT. Protein product: CATSDSQRGANTGELFF.

The rearrangement joins TRBV19 to TRBJ1-1, with 7 bases fitting TRBD1. V lost 5 bases, J lost 1 base, and 7 bases stayed unmatched. From germline, CDR1 is LNHDA and CDR2 SQIVND (reference sequence). The CDR3 loop spans 15 amino acids. For the CDR3, the DNA is TGTGCCAGTAGTTCTGACAGGGCTTCGAACACTGAAGCTTTCTTT. Translated, it gives CASSSDRASNTEAFF.

The chain combines TRBV12-3 or TRBV12-4 with TRBJ1-2, with D possibly matching TRBD1 (6 bases). The CDR3 has 15 amino acids. V lost 3 bases, J lost 2 bases, and 13 bases lay in between. In nucleotides, the CDR3 is TGTGCCAGCAGTTTTGGGGGGGCAGGGAACTATGGCTACACCTTC. Its protein product is CASSFGGAGNYGYTF.

The rearrangement uses TRBV6-1 and TRBJ1-5; perhaps TRBD1 as D (5 bases). This CDR3 is built from 13 residues. Germline V gene lookup returns CDR1 MNHNS and CDR2 SASEGT. V was trimmed by 5 bases and J by 6 bases, leaving 11 bases between them. The chain's CDR3 is CASSTRGGQPQHF. The CDR3, as DNA: TGTGCCAGCAGTACCCGGGGGGGTCAGCCCCAGCATTTT.

The chain recombines TRBV19 with TRBJ1-2, with 8 bases fitting TRBD1. V dropped 6 bases and J dropped 3; count of bases not matched to a gene: 9. This CDR3 is 15 amino acids long. The germline gives CDR1 LNHDA, CDR2 SQIVND (reference sequence). The CDR3: CASRKDRAADYGYTF. Written as DNA, the CDR3 is TGTGCCAGTAGAAAGGACAGGGCAGCTGACTATGGCTACACCTTC.

This chain uses TRBV18 with TRBJ2-7; weak D call: TRBD1 (6 bases). Trimming shortened V by 3 bases and J by 6 bases, and 12 bases separated the two germline ends. CDR1 and CDR2 from the germline V gene are KGHSH and LQKENI. The CDR3 sequence is 13 residues long. CDR3 nucleotides: TGTGCCAGCTCACCGGGGGCCTCGGTCGAGCAGTACTTC. Amino acid sequence: CASSPGASVEQYF.

This sequence joins TRBV18 and TRBJ1-1; no firm D call. The CDR3 totals 13 residues. Germline CDR1 reads KGHSH; CDR2 reads LQKENI. V lost 3 bases, J lost 0 bases, and 5 bases lay in between. CDR3 nucleotide sequence: TGTGCCAGCTCACCTGACCTGAACACTGAAGCTTTCTTT. Encoded protein: CASSPDLNTEAFF. The whole variable domain, filled in from reference TRBV18 and TRBJ1-1, reads NAGVMQNPRHLVRRRGQEARLRCSPMKGHSHVYWYRQLPEEGLKFMVYLQKENIIDESGMPKERFSAEFPKEGPSILRIQQVVRGDSAAYFCASSPDLNTEAFFGQGTRLTVV.

The chain couples TRBV7-3 to TRBJ2-2, with 8 bases lining up with TRBD1. J gave up 3 bases and V 5 bases, and 5 bases lay outside the gene matches. Germline assignment: CDR1 SGHTA and CDR2 FQGTGA. The CDR3 runs 15 residues. CDR3 sequence reads: CASSLMDRDTGELFF. In nucleotides, the CDR3 is TGTGCCAGCAGCCTCATGGACAGGGACACCGGGGAGCTGTTTTTT.

The V call is TRBV11-2, the J call TRBJ1-2; D call uncertain. The CDR3 consists of 13 residues. Trimming left V 5 bases short and J 6 bases short, with 13 bases between. The germline gives CDR1 SGHAT, CDR2 FQNNGV. The CDR3: CASSPQLPNGYTF. The CDR3, as DNA: TGTGCCAGCAGCCCACAGCTTCCCAATGGCTACACCTTC. Full variable domain (outside the CDR3, taken from reference TRBV11-2 and TRBJ1-2): EAGVAQSPRYKIIEKRQSVAFWCNPISGHATLYWYQQILGQGPKLLIQFQNNGVVDDSQLPKDRFSAERLKGVDSTLKIQPAKLEDSAVYLCASSPQLPNGYTFGSGTRLTVV.

This clonotype has a handful of counts. This sequence joins TRBV20-1 and TRBJ1-2; D not certain. The germline V and J ends were trimmed by 3 bases and 8 bases, with 22 bases remaining between them. Germline assignment: CDR1 DFQATT and CDR2 SNEGSKA (reference sequence). This CDR3 has 15 residues. This CDR3 reads CSASPFGGKSGGYTF. The DNA for the CDR3 is TGCAGTGCTAGTCCCTTCGGCGGGAAGAGCGGAGGCTACACCTTC.

V and J are TRBV6-1 and TRBJ1-2, with TRBD1 as a possible D gene (5 bases). Trimming shortened V by 6 bases and J by 5 bases, and 13 bases separated the two germline ends. Germline CDR1 and CDR2: MNHNS and SASEGT. The CDR3 is 13 amino acids. The CDR3 sequence: CASSRYGAYGYTF. The CDR3 region has the DNA TGTGCCAGCAGCAGATACGGGGCGTATGGCTACACCTTC.